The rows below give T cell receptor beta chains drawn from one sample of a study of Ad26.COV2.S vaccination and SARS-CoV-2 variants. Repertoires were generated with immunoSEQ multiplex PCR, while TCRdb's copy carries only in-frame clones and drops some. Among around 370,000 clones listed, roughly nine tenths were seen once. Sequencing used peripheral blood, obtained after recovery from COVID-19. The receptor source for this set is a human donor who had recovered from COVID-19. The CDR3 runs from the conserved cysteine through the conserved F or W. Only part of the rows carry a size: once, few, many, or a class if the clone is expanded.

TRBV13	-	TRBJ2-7	CASSLAGAGGPPREQYF
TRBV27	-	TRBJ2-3	CASSQERGSTDTQYF
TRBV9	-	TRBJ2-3	CASSLRLAGAPDTQYF
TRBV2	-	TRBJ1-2	CASSLPRAGTELTNYGYTF
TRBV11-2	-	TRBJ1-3	CASSLDRSQSASGNTIYF
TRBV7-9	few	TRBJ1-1	CASSRTGLNTEAFF
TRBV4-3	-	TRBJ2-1	CASSQEGEGGEQFF
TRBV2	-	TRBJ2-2	CASSYRGNTGELFF
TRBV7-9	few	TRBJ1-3	CASSPSADSGNTIYF
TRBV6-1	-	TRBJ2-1	CASSEGGVGTGHEQFF
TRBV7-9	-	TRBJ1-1	CASSPTTGMNTEAFF
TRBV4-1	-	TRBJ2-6	CASSQDPGTGANVLTF
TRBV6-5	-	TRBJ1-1	CASSPREGGLTEAFF
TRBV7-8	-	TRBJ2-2	CASSNRRVDTGELFF
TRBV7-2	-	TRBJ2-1	CASSLSAGMPYNEQFF
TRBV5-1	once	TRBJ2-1	CASTQRPLAGGREAYNEQFF
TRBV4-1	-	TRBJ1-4	CPTPRLPPGGGHETNEKLFF
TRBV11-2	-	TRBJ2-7	CASSSPGTGEGF
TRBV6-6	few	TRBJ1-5	CASSPGTGGNQPQHF
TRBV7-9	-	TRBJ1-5	CASSLGPPGQGAQQPQHF
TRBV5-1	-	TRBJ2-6	CASSLNTGAGANVLTF
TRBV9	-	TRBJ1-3	CASSADRGGPRF
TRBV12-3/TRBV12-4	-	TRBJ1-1	CASRTGVAAFF
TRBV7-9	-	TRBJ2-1	CASTQAGADNEQFF
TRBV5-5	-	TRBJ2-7	CASSSGLAGVLAAYEQYF
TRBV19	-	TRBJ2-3	CASSPGLVKPDTQYF
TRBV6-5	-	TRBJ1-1	CASSSGGSTEAFF
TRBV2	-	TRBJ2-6	CASRGSRTAGANVLTF
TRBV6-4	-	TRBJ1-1	CASSDSGGSTEAFF
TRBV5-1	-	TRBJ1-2	CASSLASGPQLYGYTF
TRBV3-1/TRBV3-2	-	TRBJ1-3	CASSRTQQGSGNTIYF
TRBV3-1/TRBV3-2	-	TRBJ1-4	CASSPTGAPNEKLFF
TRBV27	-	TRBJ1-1	CASSFRVNTEAFF
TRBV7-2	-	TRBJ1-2	CASSLVDSGTF
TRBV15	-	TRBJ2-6	CATSREGQPLSGANVLTF
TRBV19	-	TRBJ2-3	CASSPLAGAVTTDTQYF
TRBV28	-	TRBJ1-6	CASSLTEGLNSPLHF
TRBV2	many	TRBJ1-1	CASSEWDRGYGNTEAFF
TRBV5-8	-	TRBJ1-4	CASSSLEKGEGEKLFF
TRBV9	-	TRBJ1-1	CASSASTTNTEAFF
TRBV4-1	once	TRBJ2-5	CASSQVGLVPETQYF
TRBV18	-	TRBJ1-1	CASSPTAMNTEAFF
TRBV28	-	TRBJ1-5	CASRTAQVLGNQPQHF
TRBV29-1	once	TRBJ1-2	CSVGRQGGYGYTF
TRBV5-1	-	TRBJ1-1	CASNDPGTTNTEAFF